The T cell receptor beta chain under discussion was sequenced for a study of T cells in Graves' hyperthyroidism and ophthalmopathy. Regarding the study as a whole: Most expanded thyroid clonotypes above 0.001 also appeared in blood. A model of 13 V-J pairs discriminated ophthalmopathy from stable hyperthyroidism.

Using RNA transcripts as the source, TCR beta CDR3 regions were amplified. The HTBI set primed first-round TCR CDR3 RT-PCR. Each CDR3 protein is one row after TCRdb ran MiXCR on the multiplex PCR reads. This table holds 400,000 to 500,000 distinct CDR3 sequences, roughly 15% found once. Germline V gene lookup returns CDR1 SGHTS and CDR2 YDEGEE. J lost 3 bases, V lost 6 bases, and 8 bases had no gene match. The CDR3 length is 15 residues. Lactation, pregnancy, other autoimmune disease or uncontrolled infection excluded patients. Over 8 ml fresh peripheral blood yielded the PBMCs. There are many counts of this clonotype. Its specificity is unknown.

Material: blood. This TCR derives from a young woman with Graves' hyperthyroidism. The chain couples TRBV5-8 to TRBJ2-3, with 9 bases lining up with TRBD2. This CDR3 is CASTLGLARTDTQYF. For the CDR3, the DNA is TGTGCCAGCACTCTGGGACTAGCTCGGACAGATACGCAGTATTTT.